The rows below give T cell receptor beta chains drawn from one sample of a study of CD8 T cells in ankylosing spondylitis. MiXCR was run by TCRdb on the 5' RACE reads, yielding one entry per CDR3 protein. The repertoire consists of about 160,000 distinct CDR3 sequences, with about 16% occurring once and the leading ten covering about 7.6%. What was sequenced was blood, either unsorted or a sorted T cell fraction (not recorded which). These receptors were collected from a male donor with ankylosing spondylitis or in good health (not recorded which). Each CDR3 is given with its conserved first and last residue. The D gene is left open where the match is weak. Not all rows give a size; the values are once, few, many and, for expanded clones, a class.

D gene	clone size	V gene	J gene	CDR3 DNA	CDR3 protein
TRBD2	.	TRBV28	TRBJ2-3	TGTGCCAGCAGTTCATCTTTACTAGCGGGGGGGGTTTGGAATACGCAGTATTTT	CASSSSLLAGGVWNTQYF
.	.	TRBV11-2	TRBJ2-7	TGTGCCAGCAGCTTAGATCCCCGACAAGCTGTCTACGAGCAGTACTTC	CASSLDPRQAVYEQYF
TRBD2	few	TRBV28	TRBJ2-1	TGTGCCAGCAGTTCCACAGGGACTAGCGATTACAATGAGCAGTTCTTC	CASSSTGTSDYNEQFF
TRBD2	few	TRBV28	TRBJ2-7	TGTGCCAGCAGTTCCTCGGGACTAGCGGGAGACCACGAGCAGTACTTC	CASSSSGLAGDHEQYF
.	.	TRBV29-1	TRBJ1-2	TGCAGCGTTGTTGACAGTTCTAACTATGGCTACACCTTC	CSVVDSSNYGYTF
TRBD1	few	TRBV7-6	TRBJ2-5	TGTGCCAGCAGCTTAGCGTTTCCAGGGGGCCTTCAAGAGACCCAGTACTTC	CASSLAFPGGLQETQYF
.	.	TRBV6-2/TRBV6-3	TRBJ2-5	TGTGCCAGCAATTCGGAGCGCGGGGAGACCCAGTACTTC	CASNSERGETQYF
.	many	TRBV12-3/TRBV12-4	TRBJ1-1	TGTGCCAGCACCCCCAGCGTAAACACTGAAGCTTTCTTT	CASTPSVNTEAFF
.	few	TRBV7-2	TRBJ1-5	TGTGCCAGCAGCGACGGGACGGCGAGTCAGCCCCAGCATTTT	CASSDGTASQPQHF
.	.	TRBV30	TRBJ1-5	TGTGCCTGGAGTGTACAAACTAATCAGCCCCAGCATTTT	CAWSVQTNQPQHF
.	many	TRBV27	TRBJ2-1	TGTGCCAGCAGTTCTCAAACAGGGAAGGGCTCCTACAATGAGCAGTTCTTC	CASSSQTGKGSYNEQFF
.	.	TRBV20-1	TRBJ1-5	TGCAGTGCTAGAGTTGGCAGCTTTAGCAATCAGCCCCAGCATTTT	CSARVGSFSNQPQHF
.	few	TRBV15	TRBJ2-7	TGTGCCACCCAGGACGGAGCTGCCTACGAGCAGTACTTC	CATQDGAAYEQYF
.	many	TRBV18	TRBJ1-1	TGTGCCAGCTCACCATCAACGGATGAAGCTTTCTTT	CASSPSTDEAFF
.	many	TRBV20-1	TRBJ1-1	TGCAGTGCTAGAGATCGCTGGGGGGGAAGCACTGAAGCTTTCTTT	CSARDRWGGSTEAFF
.	.	TRBV28	TRBJ2-7	TGTGCCAGCACTTGGGGCGGCTCCTACGAGCAGTACTTC	CASTWGGSYEQYF
.	once	TRBV4-1	TRBJ1-1	TGCGCCAGCAGCCAAGAGGGTACCTGGGCTGAAGCTTTCTTT	CASSQEGTWAEAFF
TRBD2	few	TRBV7-2	TRBJ2-2	TGTGCCAGCAGCCCAGGGACTAGCGGGATGGGGGAGCTGTTTTTT	CASSPGTSGMGELFF
.	few	TRBV2	TRBJ2-4	TGTGCCAGCGGAAGAAACGGAGTAGCCAAAAACATTCAGTACTTC	CASGRNGVAKNIQYF
.	.	TRBV7-9	TRBJ2-1	TGTGCCAGCAGCTCCCTTCTCCGTGGGTTCTCCTACAATGAGCAGTTCTTC	CASSSLLRGFSYNEQFF
TRBD2	many	TRBV28	TRBJ2-7	TGTGCCAGCAGGGGACTAGCGGGAGGTATCTCCTACGAGCAGTACTTC	CASRGLAGGISYEQYF
.	.	TRBV4-2	TRBJ1-4	TGTGCCAGCAGCCAAGGTCTACTCAGCCGAACCAATAATGAAAAGCTGTTTTTT	CASSQGLLSRTNNEKLFF
.	.	TRBV18	TRBJ2-1	TGTGCCAGCTCACCAGACAGTTATGAGCAGTTCTTC	CASSPDSYEQFF
.	many	TRBV10-3	TRBJ2-7	TGTGCCATCAGTGCAATGCGGGCCTCCTACGAGCAGTACTTC	CAISAMRASYEQYF
.	many	TRBV19	TRBJ1-5	TGTGCCAGTAGTGACCTCGACAGGCTCAATCAGCCCCAGCATTTT	CASSDLDRLNQPQHF
.	many	TRBV12-3/TRBV12-4	TRBJ1-3	TGTGCCAGCAGTTTAGGTGGAAACACCATATATTTT	CASSLGGNTIYF
.	.	TRBV7-2	TRBJ2-3	TGTGCCAGCAGCTTAGGTGCCGGTCCGGATACGCAGTATTTT	CASSLGAGPDTQYF
TRBD2	many	TRBV20-1	TRBJ2-2	TGCAGTGCTAGACTAGCGGGTGGCACCGGGGAGCTGTTTTTT	CSARLAGGTGELFF
.	many	TRBV20-1	TRBJ1-2	TGCAGTGGAAGAGGAAATGGCTACACCTTC	CSGRGNGYTF
TRBD2	.	TRBV5-1	TRBJ2-1	TGCGCCAGCAGCCGACAAACTAGCGGGAGCGATGAGCAGTTCTTC	CASSRQTSGSDEQFF
TRBD2	many	TRBV5-1	TRBJ2-3	TGCGCCAGCAGCTTGGATACTAGCGGGAGCACCCATACGCAGTATTTT	CASSLDTSGSTHTQYF
TRBD2	.	TRBV27	TRBJ2-4	TGTGCCAGCAGGTCCCAGGGCGGGGGAAACATTCAGTACTTC	CASRSQGGGNIQYF
TRBD1	many	TRBV20-1	TRBJ1-5	TGCAGTGCTAACCGGGACAGGGGACGCAATCAGCCCCAGCATTTT	CSANRDRGRNQPQHF
.	few	TRBV3-1	TRBJ2-7	TGTGCCAGCAGCCAGGGTGCGTTACAGGGTTACGAGCAGTACTTC	CASSQGALQGYEQYF
TRBD1	.	TRBV5-1	TRBJ2-7	TGCGCCAGCACTTCCTCGGGACAGGGGGTCCACGAGCAGTACTTC	CASTSSGQGVHEQYF
TRBD2	many	TRBV29-1	TRBJ2-1	TGCAGCGTTGAAGATCGGTTCACTAGCGGGAAGTCCAATGAGCAGTTCTTC	CSVEDRFTSGKSNEQFF
TRBD1	many	TRBV12-3/TRBV12-4	TRBJ2-7	TGTGCCAGCAGTCACGGGACAGGGGACCCCTCCTACGAGCAGTACTTC	CASSHGTGDPSYEQYF
.	.	TRBV12-3/TRBV12-4	TRBJ1-2	TGTGCCAGCATTACGGCCCTCGATGGCTACACCTTC	CASITALDGYTF
.	.	TRBV19	TRBJ2-1	TGTGCCAGTAGTATAGAGCGGGGCTCCTACAATGAGCAGTTCTTC	CASSIERGSYNEQFF
TRBD1	.	TRBV7-9	TRBJ2-3	TGTGCCAGCAGCCCTCGACGACAGGGGAACACAGCGACGCAGTATTTT	CASSPRRQGNTATQYF
TRBD1	many	TRBV5-1	TRBJ2-4	TGCGCCAGCAGTCAGGGGGTTGAAAACATTCAGTACTTC	CASSQGVENIQYF
.	few	TRBV7-9	TRBJ2-2	TGTGCCAGCAGCGTTAAGTGGGAGCTGTTTTTT	CASSVKWELFF
.	few	TRBV20-1	TRBJ1-4	TGCAGTGCTACTAATGAAAAACTGTTTTTT	CSATNEKLFF
.	.	TRBV11-3	TRBJ2-1	TGTGCCAGCAGCCCCGGGGAACTAGATGTCGATGAGCAGTTCTTC	CASSPGELDVDEQFF
TRBD1	.	TRBV7-8	TRBJ2-7	TGTGCCAGCAGCTTAGGACAGGGGCTCCTCTACGAGCAGTACTTC	CASSLGQGLLYEQYF
.	many	TRBV25-1	TRBJ1-2	TGTGCCAGCAGTGAATTCGGGACAAGGGAGAACTATGGCTACACCTTC	CASSEFGTRENYGYTF
.	many	TRBV6-1	TRBJ1-5	TGTGCCAGCAGCTTTTCCCACTATAGCAATCAGCCCCAGCATTTT	CASSFSHYSNQPQHF
.	.	TRBV20-1	TRBJ2-1	TGCAGTGCTAGAGATAGGGGTGATAGCGGATACTCCTACAATGAGCAGTTCTTC	CSARDRGDSGYSYNEQFF
.	.	TRBV20-1	TRBJ1-5	TGCTGTGCTAGAGATCGGAGATTGGGACGCAATCAGCCCCAGCATTTT	CCARDRRLGRNQPQHF